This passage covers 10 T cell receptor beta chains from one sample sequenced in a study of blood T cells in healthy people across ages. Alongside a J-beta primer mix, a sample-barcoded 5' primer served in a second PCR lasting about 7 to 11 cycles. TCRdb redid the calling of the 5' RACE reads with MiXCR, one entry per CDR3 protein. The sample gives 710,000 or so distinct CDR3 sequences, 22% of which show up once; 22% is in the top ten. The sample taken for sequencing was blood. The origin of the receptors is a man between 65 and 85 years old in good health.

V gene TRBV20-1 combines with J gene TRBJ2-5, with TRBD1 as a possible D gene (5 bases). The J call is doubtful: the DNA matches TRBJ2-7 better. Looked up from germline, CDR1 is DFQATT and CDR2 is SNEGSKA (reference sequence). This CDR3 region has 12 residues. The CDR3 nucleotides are TGCAGTGCAAAACGACGGACATACGAGCAGTACTTC. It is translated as CSAKRRTYEQYF.

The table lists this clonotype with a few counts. CDR3: CASSPGTGGGTDTQYF. As DNA, the CDR3 is TGTGCCAGCAGTCCTGGGACAGGGGGCGGCACAGATACGCAGTATTTT. This chain uses TRBV2 with TRBJ2-3; 12 bases are shared with TRBD1. V shed 5 bases, J shed 1 base, and the junction held 4 bases outside the gene matches. The length of the CDR3 is 16 residues. Germline CDR1 reads SNHLY; CDR2 reads FYNNEI. The variable domain in full, completed from reference TRBV2 and TRBJ2-3, reads EPEVTQTPSHQVTQMGQEVILRCVPISNHLYFYWYRQILGQKVEFLVSFYNNEISEKSEIFDDQFSVERPDGSNFTLKIRSTKLEDSAMYFCASSPGTGGGTDTQYFGPGTRLTVL.

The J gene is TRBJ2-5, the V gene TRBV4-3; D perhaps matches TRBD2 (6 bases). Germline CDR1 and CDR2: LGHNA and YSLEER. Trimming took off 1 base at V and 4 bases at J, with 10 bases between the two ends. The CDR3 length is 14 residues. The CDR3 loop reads CASSQVRERETQYF. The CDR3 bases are TGCGCCAGCAGCCAAGTTCGGGAGAGAGAGACCCAGTACTTC.

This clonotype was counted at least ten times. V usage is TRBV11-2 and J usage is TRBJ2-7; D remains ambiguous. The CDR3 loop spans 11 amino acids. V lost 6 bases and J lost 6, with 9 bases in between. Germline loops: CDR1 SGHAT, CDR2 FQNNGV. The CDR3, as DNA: TGTGCCAGCAGTTACATCGGCGAGCAGTACTTC. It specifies CASSYIGEQYF.

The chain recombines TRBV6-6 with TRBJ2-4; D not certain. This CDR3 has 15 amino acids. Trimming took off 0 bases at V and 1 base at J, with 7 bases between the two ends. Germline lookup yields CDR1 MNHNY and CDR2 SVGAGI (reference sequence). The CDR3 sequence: CASSYSTGAKNIQYF. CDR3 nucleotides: TGTGCCAGCAGTTACTCGACTGGGGCCAAAAACATTCAGTACTTC.

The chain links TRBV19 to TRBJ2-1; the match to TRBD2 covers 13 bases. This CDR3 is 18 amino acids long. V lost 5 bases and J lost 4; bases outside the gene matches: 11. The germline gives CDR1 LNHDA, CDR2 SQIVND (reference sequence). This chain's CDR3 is CASSHRLAGGPVYNEQFF. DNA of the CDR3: TGTGCCAGTAGTCACAGACTAGCGGGAGGTCCTGTTTACAATGAGCAGTTCTTC.

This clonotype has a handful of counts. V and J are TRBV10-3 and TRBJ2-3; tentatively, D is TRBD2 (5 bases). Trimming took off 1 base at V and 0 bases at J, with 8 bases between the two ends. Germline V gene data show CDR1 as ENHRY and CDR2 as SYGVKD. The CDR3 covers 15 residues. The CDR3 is CAISEYGVSTDTQYF. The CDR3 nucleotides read TGTGCCATCAGTGAGTACGGGGTTAGCACAGATACGCAGTATTTT.

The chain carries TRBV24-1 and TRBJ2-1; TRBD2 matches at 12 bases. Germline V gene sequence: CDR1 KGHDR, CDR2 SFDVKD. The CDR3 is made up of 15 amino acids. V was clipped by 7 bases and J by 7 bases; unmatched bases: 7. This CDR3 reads CATSLAGGAHNEQFF. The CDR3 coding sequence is TGTGCCACCAGCCTAGCGGGAGGGGCCCATAATGAGCAGTTCTTC.

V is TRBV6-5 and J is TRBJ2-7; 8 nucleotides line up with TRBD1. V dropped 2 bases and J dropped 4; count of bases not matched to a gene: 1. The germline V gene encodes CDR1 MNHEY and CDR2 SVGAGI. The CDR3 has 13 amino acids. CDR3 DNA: TGTGCCAGCAGTTACACAGGGGGATACGAGCAGTACTTC. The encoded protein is CASSYTGGYEQYF.

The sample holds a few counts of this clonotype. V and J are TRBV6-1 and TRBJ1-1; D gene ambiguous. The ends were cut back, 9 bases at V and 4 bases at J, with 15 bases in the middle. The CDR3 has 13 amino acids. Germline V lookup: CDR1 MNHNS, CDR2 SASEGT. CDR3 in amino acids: CASMTWSGTEAFF. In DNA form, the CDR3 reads TGTGCCAGTATGACGTGGTCGGGCACTGAAGCTTTCTTT.